Listed here are 26 T cell receptor beta chains from one sample, sequenced in a study of CXCR3-negative and CXCR3-positive naive CD8 T cells. Their recognized antigens are unknown. Study-wide findings and caveats: Researchers report that CXCR3-positive naive cells carry more hydrophobic TRB CDR3s than CXCR3-negative naive cells.

It was by 5' RACE with UMI labels that the TRB cDNA libraries were prepared. TCRdb reprocessed the 5' RACE reads, with one entry per CDR3 protein and no DNA. This sample's table reports over 150,000 distinct CDR3 sequences. Specimen: naive CXCR3+ CD8+ T cells from blood. Subset of the sample: CD45RO-CCR7+CD27+CD95- naive CD8+ T cells expressing CXCR3 (TNR3+). The origin of the receptors is a human donor in good health. Some clones in this sample may be carry-over from other donors' samples.

The V call is TRBV4-1, the J call TRBJ2-1; TCRdb calls TRBD2, which cannot be checked without DNA. This CDR3 spans 17 amino acids. Looked up from germline, CDR1 is MGHRA and CDR2 is YSYEKL. CDR3 sequence: CASSQETPSPRYNEQFF.

V gene TRBV2 combines with J gene TRBJ2-7. CDR3 size: 13 residues. CDR1 is SNHLY, CDR2 FYNNEI, per germline. The CDR3 here is CASRSGSSYEQYF.

The chain carries TRBV5-4 and TRBJ2-1. CDR1 is SGHNT, CDR2 YYREEE, per germline (reference sequence). This CDR3 is built from 16 residues. CDR3 sequence reads: CASSLRLETHPNEQFF.

V usage is TRBV5-1 and J usage is TRBJ1-1; with no DNA, the TCRdb D assignment of TRBD1 cannot be verified. CDR3 length equals 16 residues. Germline CDR1 and CDR2: SGHRS and YFSETQ. The CDR3 loop reads CASSAGQLGGNTEAFF.

The chain joins TRBV7-9 to TRBJ2-1; TCRdb names TRBD2, which stays unverified in the absence of DNA. This CDR3 region has 16 residues. The germline V gene has CDR1 SEHNR and CDR2 FQNEAQ (reference sequence). The CDR3 protein is CASSRMTSGSSNEQFF.

The V gene is TRBV7-6, the J gene TRBJ1-6; without DNA, the TCRdb call of TRBD1 cannot be checked. The CDR3 length is 19 residues. Germline CDR1 SGHVS, CDR2 FNYEAQ. The CDR3 here is CASSLALGQGAWGNSPLHF.

The rearrangement uses TRBV7-9 and TRBJ2-3. Germline V CDR1 and CDR2: SEHNR, FQNEAQ (reference sequence). This CDR3 comprises 13 residues. CDR3 residues: CASSLRISDTQYF.

The V and J genes are TRBV20-1 and TRBJ2-5. The germline V gene encodes CDR1 DFQATT and CDR2 SNEGSKA (reference sequence). The CDR3 runs to 13 residues. The CDR3 sequence is CSARDLWQAEIYF.

This chain uses TRBV28 with TRBJ2-7; TCRdb names TRBD2, which stays unverified in the absence of DNA. The CDR3 contains 15 residues. CDR1 and CDR2 (germline): MDHEN, SYDVKM. The CDR3 is CASKVVGLSSYEQYF.

The chain links TRBV7-3 to TRBJ2-4; TCRdb indicates TRBD1, and absent DNA this call remains unverified. CDR1 and CDR2 (germline): SGHTA, FQGTGA. The CDR3 totals 15 residues. The CDR3 protein is CASSLSAGGVDIQYF.

The chain couples TRBV3-1 to TRBJ2-3; the TRBD2 assignment by TCRdb is unverifiable without DNA. The CDR3 is 18 amino acids. CDR1 and CDR2 from the germline V gene are LGHDT and YNNKEL (reference sequence). CDR3 loop: CASSQDSRRGGRSDTQYF.

The rearrangement uses TRBV6-1 and TRBJ2-7; absent DNA, TCRdb's TRBD1 call cannot be checked. In germline, CDR1 is MNHNS, CDR2 SASEGT. The CDR3 totals 16 residues. Here the CDR3 reads CASSPFRGKGPYEQYF.

The gene calls are TRBV9 and TRBJ2-1; TCRdb calls TRBD1, which cannot be checked without DNA. Germline V gene data show CDR1 as SGDLS and CDR2 as YYNGEE. The CDR3 sequence is 16 residues long. The CDR3 spells CASSVVLTGGYNEQFF.

The V gene is TRBV29-1, the J gene TRBJ2-7. CDR3 size: 13 residues. In germline, CDR1 is SQVTM, CDR2 ANQGSEA. CDR3 amino acids: CSVSLDFIYEQYF.

The rearrangement joins TRBV4-1 to TRBJ2-1; the D call of TRBD2 rests on TCRdb alone, since no DNA is present to check it. CDR1 and CDR2 from the germline V gene are MGHRA and YSYEKL. The CDR3 contains 17 residues. The CDR3 loop reads CASSQEGAGGDYNEQFF.

This chain connects TRBV19 to TRBJ1-1; the TRBD1 assignment by TCRdb is unverifiable without DNA. The germline V gene has CDR1 LNHDA and CDR2 SQIVND (reference sequence). This CDR3 spans 15 amino acids. CDR3 amino acids: CASSTGQRLNTEAFF.

The chain employs TRBV28 and TRBJ1-4; as DNA is missing, the TRBD1 call by TCRdb cannot be tested. The CDR3 is 16 amino acids. CDR1 and CDR2 from the germline V gene are MDHEN and SYDVKM. The CDR3 loop is CASSFLGTADNEKLFF.

The V gene is TRBV25-1, the J gene TRBJ2-5; TCRdb picks TRBD1, but there is no DNA to check that call. The CDR3 runs to 14 residues. Germline CDR1 is MGHDK and CDR2 is SYGVNS. This chain's CDR3 is CASSESGNAQTQYF.

This sequence joins TRBV11-3 and TRBJ2-1; TCRdb selects TRBD1, and the lack of DNA leaves this call unchecked. Per the germline V gene, CDR1 is SGHNT and CDR2 is YENEEA. CDR3 length equals 16 residues. The CDR3 spells CASSSRQGIVNNEQFF.

The chain employs TRBV5-1 and TRBJ1-1; TCRdb's D gene call, TRBD1, goes unchecked for lack of DNA. Germline loops: CDR1 SGHRS, CDR2 YFSETQ. There are 15 residues in the CDR3. This CDR3 is CASSLEVGLNTEAFF.

This sequence joins TRBV29-1 and TRBJ2-3. CDR3 length: 14 amino acids. In germline, CDR1 is SQVTM, CDR2 ANQGSEA. The CDR3 is CSVLETSSTDTQYF.

V and J are TRBV5-8 and TRBJ2-1; checking the TCRdb D call of TRBD1 is not possible without DNA. The CDR3 length is 15 residues. CDR1 is SGHTS and CDR2 is YDEGEE in the germline V gene. The CDR3 loop is CASSLRTGAENEQFF.

The chain is built from TRBV15 and TRBJ2-7. Germline loops: CDR1 LNHNV, CDR2 YYDKDF (reference sequence). The CDR3 length is 15 residues. The CDR3: CATSAQRVISYEQYF.

J is TRBJ1-6 and V is TRBV7-9; TCRdb gives TRBD1 as the D gene, but with no DNA this cannot be confirmed. The CDR3 has 12 amino acids. The germline gives CDR1 SEHNR, CDR2 FQNEAQ (reference sequence). The CDR3 sequence: CASGTGDSPLHF.

This chain uses TRBV19 with TRBJ2-1. Germline lookup yields CDR1 LNHDA and CDR2 SQIVND (reference sequence). CDR3 length: 15 residues. The CDR3 reads CASSIGGSNYNEQFF.

V is TRBV3-2 and J is TRBJ1-1; TCRdb gives TRBD1 as the D gene, but with no DNA this cannot be confirmed. TRBV3-2 is annotated as a pseudogene. The CDR3 totals 16 residues. The CDR3 sequence: CASSHDPTGIPTEAFF.